This passage covers 4 T cell receptor beta chains from one sample sequenced in a study of shared clonotypes between healthy human individuals. The protocol was immunoSEQ multiplex PCR, while the TCRdb copy is restricted to in-frame clones and leaves out a portion. The repertoire holds some 2,000,000 clones, with approximately 94% as singletons. Sequences were obtained from naive CD4+ T cells sorted from blood. Described subset: CD45RA+ positively selected. These receptors all stem from a man younger than 35 in good health.

This clone was seen just once. The same CDR3 is also encoded by other DNA sequences in this sample. The rearrangement joins TRBV7-2 to TRBJ1-6, with D maybe TRBD1 (6 bases). V was cut by 1 base and J by 7 bases, with 11 bases left in between. Germline loops: CDR1 SGHTA, CDR2 FQGNSA. The CDR3 has 15 residues. CDR3 protein: CASSLDRGLNSPLHF. The CDR3 DNA reads as TGTGCCAGCAGCTTAGATAGGGGGTTAAATTCACCCCTCCACTTT.

The sample holds one count of this clone. Distinct nucleotide sequences in the sample also encode this CDR3. The chain carries TRBV27 and TRBJ1-5; possibly TRBD1 for D (6 bases). There are 14 residues in the CDR3. From germline, CDR1 is MNHEY and CDR2 SMNVEV (reference sequence). V lost 3 bases and J 4 bases, leaving 10 bases between the germline ends. The CDR3 nucleotides are TGTGCCAGCAGTTTGGGTAGGGGGAATCAGCCCCAGCATTTT. Translating gives CASSLGRGNQPQHF.

This clone was seen a handful of times. In DNA form, the CDR3 reads TGCGCCAGCAGCCCGAGTCAGGGCACACTTTATGGCTACACCTTC. Protein product: CASSPSQGTLYGYTF. The chain couples TRBV4-1 to TRBJ1-2; possibly TRBD1 for D (5 bases). Germline CDR1 reads MGHRA; CDR2 reads YSYEKL. The CDR3 extends over 15 amino acids. With 4 bases removed from V and 5 bases from J, the gap between germline ends came to 17 bases.

The chain recombines TRBV28 with TRBJ1-1, with TRBD1 identical over 11 bases. J was trimmed by 5 bases and V by 4 bases; bases with no gene match: 6. This CDR3 contains 15 residues. The germline gives CDR1 MDHEN, CDR2 SYDVKM. Here the CDR3 DNA reads TGTGCCAGCAGTTCCCTGGGGACAGGGGGTACTGAAGCTTTCTTT. Its protein is CASSSLGTGGTEAFF. Based on the CDR3 plus reference TRBV28 and TRBJ1-1, the full variable domain is DVKVTQSSRYLVKRTGEKVFLECVQDMDHENMFWYRQDPGLGLRLIYFSYDVKMKEKGDIPEGYSVSREKKERFSLILESASTNQTSMYLCASSSLGTGGTEAFFGQGTRLTVV.